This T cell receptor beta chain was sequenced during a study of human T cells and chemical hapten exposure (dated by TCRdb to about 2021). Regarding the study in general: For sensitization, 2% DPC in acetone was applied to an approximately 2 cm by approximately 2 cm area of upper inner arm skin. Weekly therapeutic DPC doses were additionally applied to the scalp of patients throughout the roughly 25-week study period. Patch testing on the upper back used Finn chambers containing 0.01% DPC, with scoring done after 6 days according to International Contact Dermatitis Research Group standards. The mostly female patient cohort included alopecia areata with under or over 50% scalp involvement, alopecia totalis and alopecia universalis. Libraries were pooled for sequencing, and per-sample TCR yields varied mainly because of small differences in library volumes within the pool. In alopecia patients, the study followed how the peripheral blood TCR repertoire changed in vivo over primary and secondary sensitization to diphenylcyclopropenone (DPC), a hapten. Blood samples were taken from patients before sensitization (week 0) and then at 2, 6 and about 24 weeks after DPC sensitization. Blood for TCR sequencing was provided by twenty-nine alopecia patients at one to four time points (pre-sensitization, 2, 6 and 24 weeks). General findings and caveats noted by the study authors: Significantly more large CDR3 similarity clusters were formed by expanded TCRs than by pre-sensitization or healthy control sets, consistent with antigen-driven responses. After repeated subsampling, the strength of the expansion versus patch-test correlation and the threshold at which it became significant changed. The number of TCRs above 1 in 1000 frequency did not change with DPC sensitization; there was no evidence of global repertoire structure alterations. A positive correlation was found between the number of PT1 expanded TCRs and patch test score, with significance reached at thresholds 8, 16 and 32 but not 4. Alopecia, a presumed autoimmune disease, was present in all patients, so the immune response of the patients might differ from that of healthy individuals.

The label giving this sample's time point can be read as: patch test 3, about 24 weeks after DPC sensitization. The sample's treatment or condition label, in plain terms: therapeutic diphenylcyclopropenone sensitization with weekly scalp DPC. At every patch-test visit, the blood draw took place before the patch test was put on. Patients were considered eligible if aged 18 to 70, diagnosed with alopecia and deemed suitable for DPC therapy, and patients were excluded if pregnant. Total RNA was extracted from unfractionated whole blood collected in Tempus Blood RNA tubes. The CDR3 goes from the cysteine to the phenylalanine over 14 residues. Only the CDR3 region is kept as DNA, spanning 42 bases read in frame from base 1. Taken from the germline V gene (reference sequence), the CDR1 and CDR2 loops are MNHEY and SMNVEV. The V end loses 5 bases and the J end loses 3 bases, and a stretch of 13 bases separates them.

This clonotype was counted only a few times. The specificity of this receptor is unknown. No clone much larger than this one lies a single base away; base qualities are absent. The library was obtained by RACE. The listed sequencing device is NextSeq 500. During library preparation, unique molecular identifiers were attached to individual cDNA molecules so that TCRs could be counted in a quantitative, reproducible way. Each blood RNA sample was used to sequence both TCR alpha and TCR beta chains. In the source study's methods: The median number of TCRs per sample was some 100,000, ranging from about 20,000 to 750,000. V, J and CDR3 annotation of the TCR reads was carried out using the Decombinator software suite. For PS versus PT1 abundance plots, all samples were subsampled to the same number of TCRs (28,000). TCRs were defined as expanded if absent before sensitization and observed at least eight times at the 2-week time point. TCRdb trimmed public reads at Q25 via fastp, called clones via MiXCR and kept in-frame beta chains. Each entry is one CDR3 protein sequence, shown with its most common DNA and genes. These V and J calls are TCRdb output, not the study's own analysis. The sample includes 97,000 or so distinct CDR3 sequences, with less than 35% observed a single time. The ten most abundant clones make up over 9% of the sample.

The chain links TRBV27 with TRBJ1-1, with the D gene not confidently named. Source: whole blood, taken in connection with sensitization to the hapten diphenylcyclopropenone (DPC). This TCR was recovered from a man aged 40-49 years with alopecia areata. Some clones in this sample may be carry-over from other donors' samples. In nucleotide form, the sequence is TGTGCCAGCAGTACTCCCGGAAGGTACACTGAAGCTTTCTTT. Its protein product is CASSTPGRYTEAFF.